The entry below describes one T cell receptor beta chain. There is no known antigen for this receptor. No base quality information exists; no much larger clone differs at one position. This entry is derived from a study of blood T cell repertoires in COVID-19 (TCRdb year 2020). Background for the entire study: Collaborator samples came from the United States, Italy and Spain and covered acute and convalescent phases of COVID-19. The samples were drawn from two sources: the first 160 participants of the ongoing ImmuneRACE study, and 1,200 or so subjects contributed by 6 global collaborators. The prospective study material was composed of cDNA or gDNA derived from T cells, B-cell-depleted T cells, or PBMCs. The repertoires were made available in a free public database intended to serve as a resource for research on the immune response to SARS-CoV-2. Nearly every sample came with metadata listing a de-identified subject ID, COVID-19 status, age in years and sex. Where available, HLA class I and class II types were obtained from metadata supplied by the sample provider rather than from assay-based typing. Deeply sampled blood TCRbeta repertoires from subjects exposed to, actively infected with, or recovered from COVID-19 were included in the dataset. What the authors observed across the whole study: Clinical and demographic metadata were provided uncurated, with the amount varying by source and participant.

The CDR3 numbers 17 residues from cysteine through phenylalanine. The sequence is cut down to CDR3 DNA, 51 bases in frame from base 1. Ends trimmed: V by 5 bases, J by 3 bases; bases unmatched to a gene: 11. The germline V gene supplies CDR1 SGHVS and CDR2 FNYEAQ. Another Seattle source contributed samples from volunteer blood donors who had recovered from COVID-19. Whole blood was collected in K2EDTA tubes by collaborating institutions according to the institutions' own protocols. Collaborator samples were shipped for TCRbeta analysis as frozen whole blood, isolated PBMCs, or DNA extracted from either sample type. TCRbeta CDR3 regions were amplified from genomic DNA by means of the immunoSEQ Assay, a bias-controlled multiplex PCR. Processing in the source paper ran as follows. The number of nucleated cells in each sample was estimated from the amplification of reference gene primers within the assay. To quantify the absolute abundance of each unique TCRbeta CDR3 rearrangement, sequence reads were collapsed and filtered. For each sample, productive Simpson clonality was calculated by taking the square root of Simpson's diversity index across productive rearrangements. Not all clones reach the TCRdb copy of this immuneACCESS table, which keeps in-frame sequences only. Checked studies attribute under half of the gap to unresolved V genes and leave the rest unexplained. V and J calls and clone size are those listed in that table; D and trimming were worked out from the DNA. This sample has about 170,000 clones in its table, and approximately 82% of those were observed once. The ten largest make up approximately 19% of the sample.

The origin of this receptor is an older woman who had recovered from COVID-19. The specimen sequenced was peripheral blood. The chain is made from TRBV7-6 and TRBJ1-5; TRBD1 fits 9 bases in the junction. The DNA sequence reads TGTGCCAGCAGCCCCCTTGGGGGACAGGGAAACAATCAGCCCCAGCATTTT. This yields the protein CASSPLGGQGNNQPQHF.